The 3 T cell receptor beta chains below all came from one sample that was sequenced in a study of CD8 T cells in ankylosing spondylitis. In TCRdb, the 5' RACE reads were re-called with MiXCR into one record per CDR3 protein. This table has 250,000 or so distinct CDR3 sequences, more than 15% appearing once. The sample taken for sequencing was blood, either unsorted or a sorted T cell fraction (not recorded which). The receptors here all came from a male donor with ankylosing spondylitis or in good health (not recorded which).

The chain recombines TRBV12-3 or TRBV12-4 with TRBJ2-7; 7 nucleotides match TRBD1. The V gene end was trimmed by 3 bases and the J gene end by 3 bases; junction bases not matched to a gene: 5. This CDR3 region has 14 residues. CDR3 protein: CASSFKDRHYEQYF. In nucleotides, the CDR3 is TGTGCCAGCAGTTTTAAGGACAGGCACTACGAGCAGTACTTC.

The chain joins TRBV12-3 or TRBV12-4 to TRBJ2-1; the match to TRBD2 covers 12 bases. Trimming removed 5 bases from V and 8 bases from J; junction bases left unmatched: 7. The length of the CDR3 is 15 residues. The CDR3 DNA follows: TGTGCCAGCAGTCCCCGACTAGCGGGAGTCGATGAGCAGTTCTTC. Translated, it gives CASSPRLAGVDEQFF.

The J gene is TRBJ1-1, the V gene TRBV12-3 or TRBV12-4; D uncertain. The length of the CDR3 is 16 residues. V lost 4 bases, J lost 4 bases, and 19 bases lay in between. The CDR3 here is CASSWIPSTMGTEAFF. The CDR3 DNA follows: TGTGCCAGCAGTTGGATACCCTCAACAATGGGCACTGAAGCTTTCTTT.